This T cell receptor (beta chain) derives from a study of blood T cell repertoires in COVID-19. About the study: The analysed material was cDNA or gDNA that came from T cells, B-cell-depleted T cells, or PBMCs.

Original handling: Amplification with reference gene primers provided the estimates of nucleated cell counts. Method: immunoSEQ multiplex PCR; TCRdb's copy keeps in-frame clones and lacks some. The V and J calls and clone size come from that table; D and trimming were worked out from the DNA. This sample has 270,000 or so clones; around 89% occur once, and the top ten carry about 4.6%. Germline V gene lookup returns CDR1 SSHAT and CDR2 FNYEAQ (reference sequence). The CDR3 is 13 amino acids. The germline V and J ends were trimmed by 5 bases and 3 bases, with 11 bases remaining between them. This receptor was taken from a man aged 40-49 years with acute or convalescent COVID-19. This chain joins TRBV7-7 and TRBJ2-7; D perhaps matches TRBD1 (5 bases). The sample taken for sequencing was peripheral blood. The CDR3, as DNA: TGTGCCAGCAGCAAAAATACAGGCTACGAGCAGTACTTC. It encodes CASSKNTGYEQYF.